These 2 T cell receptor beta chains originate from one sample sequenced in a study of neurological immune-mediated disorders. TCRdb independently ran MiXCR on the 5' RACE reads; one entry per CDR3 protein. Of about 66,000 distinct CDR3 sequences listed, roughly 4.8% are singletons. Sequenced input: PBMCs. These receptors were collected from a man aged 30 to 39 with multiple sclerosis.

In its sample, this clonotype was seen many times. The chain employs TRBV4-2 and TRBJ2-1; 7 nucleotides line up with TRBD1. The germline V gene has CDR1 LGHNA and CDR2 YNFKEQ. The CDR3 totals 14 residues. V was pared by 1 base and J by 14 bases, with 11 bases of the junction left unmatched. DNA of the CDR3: TGTGCCAGCAGCCAAGTTAGGGCCAGGGGGTCGGAGTTCTTC. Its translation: CASSQVRARGSEFF.

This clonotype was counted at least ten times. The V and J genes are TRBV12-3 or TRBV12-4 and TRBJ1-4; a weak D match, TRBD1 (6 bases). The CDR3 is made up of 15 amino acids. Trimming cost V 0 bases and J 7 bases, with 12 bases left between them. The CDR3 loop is CASSLAGAGSEKLFF. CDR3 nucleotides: TGTGCCAGCAGTTTAGCGGGGGCGGGAAGTGAAAAACTGTTTTTT.